Detailed here is one T cell receptor (beta chain). Antigen specificity is unknown. In TCRdb, the 5' RACE reads were re-called with MiXCR into one record per CDR3 protein. This table holds approximately 210,000 distinct CDR3 sequences, approximately 15% found once. Germline V gene lookup returns CDR1 SGHAT and CDR2 FQDESV (reference sequence). The CDR3 totals 15 residues. V was pared by 3 bases and J by 7 bases, with 18 bases between. This specimen comes from a study of identical twins. Study-level findings and limits: Recombination models fit unrelated individuals' TCR alpha sharing but underestimated twins'.

Another study also made use of these data, one on T cells expressing NK-cell markers. That work states: Each TCR beta repertoire originated in sorted T cells that were CD3+CD56+NKG2C+, CD3+CD56+NKG2C- or CD3+CD56-NKG2C+. One of eight sequenced donors was HCMV-seronegative; the other seven were seropositive.

The TCR sequence derives from a woman younger than 35 in good health. The material sequenced was CD8+ T cells sorted from blood. The chain recombines TRBV11-1 with TRBJ1-1; possible D gene TRBD1, 6 bases. The CDR3 protein is CASSFWRGAQDEAFF. The CDR3 DNA is TGTGCCAGCAGCTTTTGGCGGGGGGCGCAGGATGAAGCTTTCTTT.